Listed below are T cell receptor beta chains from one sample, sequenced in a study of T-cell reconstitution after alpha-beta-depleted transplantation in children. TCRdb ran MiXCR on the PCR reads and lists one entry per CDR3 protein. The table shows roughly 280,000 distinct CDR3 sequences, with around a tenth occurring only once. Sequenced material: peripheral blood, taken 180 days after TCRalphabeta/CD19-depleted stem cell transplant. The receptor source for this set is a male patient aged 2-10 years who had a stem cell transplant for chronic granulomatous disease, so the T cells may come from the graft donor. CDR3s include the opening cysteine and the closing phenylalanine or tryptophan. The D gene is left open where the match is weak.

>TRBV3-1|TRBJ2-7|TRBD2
CACCLSGTSRVVHEQYF
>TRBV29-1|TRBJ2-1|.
CSASRVSYNEQFF
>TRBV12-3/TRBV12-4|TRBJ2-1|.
CASSPNTRIEQFF
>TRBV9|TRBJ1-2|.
CASSDRVYGYTF
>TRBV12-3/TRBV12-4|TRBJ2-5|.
CASSRVGTQYF
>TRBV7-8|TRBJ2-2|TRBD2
CASTPRGGGRAPHGELFF
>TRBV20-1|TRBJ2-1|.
CSARVGAGSSYNEQFF
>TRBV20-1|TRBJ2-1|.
CSAREGGVTYNEQFF
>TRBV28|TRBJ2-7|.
CASSLWGGSSSYEQYF
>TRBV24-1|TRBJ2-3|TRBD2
CATSDFSGGTDTQYF
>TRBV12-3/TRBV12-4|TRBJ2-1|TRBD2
CASSFPASGANEQFF
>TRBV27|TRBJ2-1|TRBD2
CASSLDGGRLKQFF
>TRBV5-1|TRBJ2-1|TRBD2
CASSGLAGGNEQFF
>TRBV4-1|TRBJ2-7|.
CASSQFTGPLDEQYF
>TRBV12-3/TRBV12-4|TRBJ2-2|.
CASSFYGELFF
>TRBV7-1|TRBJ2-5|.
CAISNRVLGGSTRETQYF
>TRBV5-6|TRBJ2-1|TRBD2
CASSPGLAGIEQFF
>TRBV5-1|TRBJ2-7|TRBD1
CASRQTGDFSSYEQYF
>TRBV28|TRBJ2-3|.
CASSFATDTQYF
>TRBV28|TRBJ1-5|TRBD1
CASRLGQGYQPQHF
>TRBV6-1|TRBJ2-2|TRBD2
CASSTGTSGAGAGELFF
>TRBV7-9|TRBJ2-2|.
CASSSVRTGELFF
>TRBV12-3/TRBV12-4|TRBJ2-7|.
CASGGGGGAGTRGYEQYF
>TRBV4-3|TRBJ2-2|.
CASSQERGTNTGELFF
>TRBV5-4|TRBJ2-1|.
CASRGVGSSSYNEQFF
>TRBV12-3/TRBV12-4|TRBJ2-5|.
CASSLRIYQETQYF
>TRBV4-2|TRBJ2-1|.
CASSQDPYRNEQFF
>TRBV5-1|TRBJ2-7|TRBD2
CASSFGTSGSYEQYF
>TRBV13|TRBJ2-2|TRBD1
CASISGTENTGELFF
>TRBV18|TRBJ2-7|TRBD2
CASSALGGLAVSYEQYF
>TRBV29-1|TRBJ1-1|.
CSVEGTTGMDTEAFF
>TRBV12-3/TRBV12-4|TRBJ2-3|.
CASSLSRTPSDTQYF
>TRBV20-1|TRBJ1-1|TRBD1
CCARERTGWLRETEAFF
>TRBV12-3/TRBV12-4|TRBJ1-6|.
CASTSLERAYNSPLHF
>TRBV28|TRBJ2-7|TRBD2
CASGTSGPYEQYF
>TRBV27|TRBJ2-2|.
CASSWGINTGELFF
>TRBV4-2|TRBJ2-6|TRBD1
CASSPGTGNTGANVLTF
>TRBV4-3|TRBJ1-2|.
CASSQESGSNYGYTF
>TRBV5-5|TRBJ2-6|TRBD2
CASSLGLAGVSGANVLTF
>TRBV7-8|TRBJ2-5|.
CASSLVGAVQETQYF
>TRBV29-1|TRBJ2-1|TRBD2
CSVEGLAGGPHNEQFF
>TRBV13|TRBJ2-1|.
CASSIIGEQFF
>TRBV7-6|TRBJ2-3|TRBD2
CASSIAGAGTDTQYF
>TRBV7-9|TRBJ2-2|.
CASSPTTGLRGELFF
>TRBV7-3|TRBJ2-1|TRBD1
CASSPAGTGGWNEQFF
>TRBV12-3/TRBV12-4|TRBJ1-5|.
CASSQDSQPQHF
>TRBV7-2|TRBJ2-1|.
CASSLNGYTYNEQFF